There are a few counts of the clone carrying this T cell receptor (beta chain). The sample originates from a study of early T cells in non-severe SARS-CoV-2 infection. The CDR3 spans 14 residues. V was clipped by 4 bases and J by 8 bases; unmatched bases: 4. Per the germline V gene, CDR1 is SGHAT and CDR2 is FQNNGV. The library protocol tagged individual cDNA molecules with unique molecular identifiers. One entry per CDR3 protein results from TCRdb running MiXCR on the 5' RACE reads. The table shows about 88,000 distinct CDR3 sequences, with around 14% occurring only once. V is TRBV11-2 and J is TRBJ2-1; TRBD2 agrees at 11 bases. The sample consisted of whole blood. The sequence came from an adult who was a healthcare worker with PCR-confirmed SARS-CoV-2 infection or an uninfected control (not recorded which). CDR3 protein: CASSWGLAVDEQFF. The CDR3 coding sequence is TGTGCCAGCAGCTGGGGACTAGCGGTCGATGAGCAGTTCTTC.